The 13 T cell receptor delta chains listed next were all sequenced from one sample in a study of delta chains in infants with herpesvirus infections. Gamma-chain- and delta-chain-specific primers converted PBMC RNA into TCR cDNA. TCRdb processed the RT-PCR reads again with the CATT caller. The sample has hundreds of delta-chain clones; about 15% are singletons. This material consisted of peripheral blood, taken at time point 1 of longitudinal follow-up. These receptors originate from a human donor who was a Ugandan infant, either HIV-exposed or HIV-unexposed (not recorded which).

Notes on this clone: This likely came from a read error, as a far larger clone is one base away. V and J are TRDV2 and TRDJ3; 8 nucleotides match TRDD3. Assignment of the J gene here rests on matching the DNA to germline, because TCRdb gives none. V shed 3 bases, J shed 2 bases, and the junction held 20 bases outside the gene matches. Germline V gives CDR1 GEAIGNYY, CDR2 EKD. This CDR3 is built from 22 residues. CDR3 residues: CACDSPEWGIHARPWDTRQMFF. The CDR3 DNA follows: TGTGCCTGTGACTCCCCGGAGTGGGGGATTCACGCTCGCCCCTGGGACACCCGACAGATGTTTTTC.

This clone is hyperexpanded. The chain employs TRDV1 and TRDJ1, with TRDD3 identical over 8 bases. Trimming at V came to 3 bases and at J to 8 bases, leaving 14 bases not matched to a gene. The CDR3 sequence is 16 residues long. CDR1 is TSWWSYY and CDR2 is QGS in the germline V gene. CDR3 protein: CALGEFPPLGEGKLIF. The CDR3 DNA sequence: TGTGCTCTTGGGGAGTTTCCTCCGCTGGGGGAGGGCAAACTCATCTTT.

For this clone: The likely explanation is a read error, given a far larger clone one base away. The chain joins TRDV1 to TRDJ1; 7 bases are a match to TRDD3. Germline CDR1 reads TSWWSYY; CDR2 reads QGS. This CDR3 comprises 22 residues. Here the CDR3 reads CALGETRGPPHYWGRYTDKHIF. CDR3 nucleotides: TGTGCTCTTGGGGAAACTCGTGGACCTCCCCATTACTGGGGCCGGTACACCGATAAACACATCTTT.

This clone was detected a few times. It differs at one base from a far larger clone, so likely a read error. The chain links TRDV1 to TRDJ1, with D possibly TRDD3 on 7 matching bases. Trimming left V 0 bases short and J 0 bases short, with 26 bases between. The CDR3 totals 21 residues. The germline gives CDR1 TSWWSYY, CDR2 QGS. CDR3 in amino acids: CALGELGLPTILGKNTDKLIF. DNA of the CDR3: TGTGCTCTTGGGGAACTAGGCCTTCCAACCATACTGGGGAAAAACACCGATAAACTCATCTTT.

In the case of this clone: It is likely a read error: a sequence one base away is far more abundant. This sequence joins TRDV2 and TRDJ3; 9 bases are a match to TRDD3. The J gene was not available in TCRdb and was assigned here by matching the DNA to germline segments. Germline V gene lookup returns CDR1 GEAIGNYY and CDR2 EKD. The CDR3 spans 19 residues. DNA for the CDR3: TGTGCCTGTGACACCTGGGGGATATTCCGCTCCTGGGACACCCGACCGATGTTTTTC. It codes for CACDTWGIFRSWDTRPMFF.

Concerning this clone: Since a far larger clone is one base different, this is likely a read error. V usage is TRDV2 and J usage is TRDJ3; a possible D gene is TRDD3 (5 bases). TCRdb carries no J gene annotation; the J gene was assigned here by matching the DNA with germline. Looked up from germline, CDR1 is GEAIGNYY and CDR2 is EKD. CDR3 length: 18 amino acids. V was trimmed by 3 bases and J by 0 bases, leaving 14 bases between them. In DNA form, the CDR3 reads TGTGCCTGTGACTTACTGGATCCCCACTCCTGGGACACCCGACAGATGTTTTTC. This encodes CACDLLDPHSWDTRQMFF.

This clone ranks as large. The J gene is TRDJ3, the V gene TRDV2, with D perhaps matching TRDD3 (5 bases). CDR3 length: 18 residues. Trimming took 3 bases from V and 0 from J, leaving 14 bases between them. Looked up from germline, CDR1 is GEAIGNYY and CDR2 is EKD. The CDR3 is CACDLLDPHSWDTRQMFF. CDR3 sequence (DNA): TGTGCCTGTGACTTACTGGACCCCCACTCCTGGGACACCCGACAGATGTTTTTC.

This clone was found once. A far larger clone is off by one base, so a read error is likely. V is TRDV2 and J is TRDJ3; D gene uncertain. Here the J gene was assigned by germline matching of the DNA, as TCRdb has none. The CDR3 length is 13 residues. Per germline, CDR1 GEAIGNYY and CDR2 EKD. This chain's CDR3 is CACDTWDPRQMFF. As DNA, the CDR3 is TGTGCCTGTGACACCTGGGACCCCCGACAGATGTTTTTC.

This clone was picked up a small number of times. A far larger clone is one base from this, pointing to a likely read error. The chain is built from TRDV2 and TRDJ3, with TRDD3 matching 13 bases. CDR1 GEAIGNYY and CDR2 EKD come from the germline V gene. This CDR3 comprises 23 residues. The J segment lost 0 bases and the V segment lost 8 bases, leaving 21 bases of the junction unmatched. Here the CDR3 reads CASISHPPLGDTGSSWDTRQMFF. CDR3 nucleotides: TGTGCCTCTATTTCCCACCCCCCACTGGGGGATACGGGAAGCTCCTGGGACACCCGACAGATGTTTTTC.

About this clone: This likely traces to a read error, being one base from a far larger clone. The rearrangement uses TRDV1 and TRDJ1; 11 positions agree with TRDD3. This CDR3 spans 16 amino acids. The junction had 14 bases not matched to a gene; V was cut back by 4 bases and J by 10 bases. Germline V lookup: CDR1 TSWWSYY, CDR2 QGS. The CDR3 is CALGAQMGDTLGGLIF. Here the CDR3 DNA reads TGTGCTCTTGGGGCGCAGATGGGGGATACGCTGGGGGGACTCATCTTT.

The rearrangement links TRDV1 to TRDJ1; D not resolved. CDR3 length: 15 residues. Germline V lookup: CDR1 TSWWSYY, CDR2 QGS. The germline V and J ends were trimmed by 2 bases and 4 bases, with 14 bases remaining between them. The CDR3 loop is CALGEMRMGLDKLIF. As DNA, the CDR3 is TGTGCTCTTGGGGAAATGAGGATGGGCCTCGATAAACTCATCTTT.

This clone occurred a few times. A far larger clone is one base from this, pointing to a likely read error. The CDR3: CALGEYGSECIDWGIRSNADKLIF. CDR3 DNA sequence: TGTGCTCTTGGGGAATATGGAAGCGAGTGTATAGACTGGGGGATACGGAGTAATGCCGATAAACTCATCTTT. The chain combines TRDV1 with TRDJ1, with 13 bases identical to TRDD3. CDR1 TSWWSYY and CDR2 QGS come from the germline V gene. The CDR3 has 24 amino acids. V lost 2 bases to trimming and J lost 3 bases; unmatched junction nucleotides: 27.

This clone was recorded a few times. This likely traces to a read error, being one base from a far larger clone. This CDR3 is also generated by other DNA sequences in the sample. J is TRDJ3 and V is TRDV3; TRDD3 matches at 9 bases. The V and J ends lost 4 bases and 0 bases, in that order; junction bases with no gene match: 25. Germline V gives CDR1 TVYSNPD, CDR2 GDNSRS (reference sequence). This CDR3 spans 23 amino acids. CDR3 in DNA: TGTGCCTCTATTTCCTACCCCCCACTCGGGGATACGGGAAGCTCCTGGGACACCCGACAGATGTTTTTC. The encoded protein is CASISYPPLGDTGSSWDTRQMFF.